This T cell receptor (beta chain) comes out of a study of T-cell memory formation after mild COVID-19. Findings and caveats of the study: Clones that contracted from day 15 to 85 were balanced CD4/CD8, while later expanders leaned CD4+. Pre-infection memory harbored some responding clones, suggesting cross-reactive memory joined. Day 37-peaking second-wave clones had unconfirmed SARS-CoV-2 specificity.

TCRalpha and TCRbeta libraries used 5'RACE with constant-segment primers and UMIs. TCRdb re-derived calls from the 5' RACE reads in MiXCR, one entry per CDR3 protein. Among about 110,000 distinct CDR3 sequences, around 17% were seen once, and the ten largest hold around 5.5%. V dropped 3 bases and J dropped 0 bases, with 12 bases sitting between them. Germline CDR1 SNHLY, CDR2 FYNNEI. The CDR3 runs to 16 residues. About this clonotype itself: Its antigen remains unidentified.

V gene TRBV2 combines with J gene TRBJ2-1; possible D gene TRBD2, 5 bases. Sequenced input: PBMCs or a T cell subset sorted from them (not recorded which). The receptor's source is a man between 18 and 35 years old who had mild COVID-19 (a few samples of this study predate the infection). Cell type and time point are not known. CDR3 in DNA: TGTGCCAGCAGTGAGAGGGCCATTAGCTCCTACAATGAGCAGTTCTTC. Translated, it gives CASSERAISSYNEQFF.